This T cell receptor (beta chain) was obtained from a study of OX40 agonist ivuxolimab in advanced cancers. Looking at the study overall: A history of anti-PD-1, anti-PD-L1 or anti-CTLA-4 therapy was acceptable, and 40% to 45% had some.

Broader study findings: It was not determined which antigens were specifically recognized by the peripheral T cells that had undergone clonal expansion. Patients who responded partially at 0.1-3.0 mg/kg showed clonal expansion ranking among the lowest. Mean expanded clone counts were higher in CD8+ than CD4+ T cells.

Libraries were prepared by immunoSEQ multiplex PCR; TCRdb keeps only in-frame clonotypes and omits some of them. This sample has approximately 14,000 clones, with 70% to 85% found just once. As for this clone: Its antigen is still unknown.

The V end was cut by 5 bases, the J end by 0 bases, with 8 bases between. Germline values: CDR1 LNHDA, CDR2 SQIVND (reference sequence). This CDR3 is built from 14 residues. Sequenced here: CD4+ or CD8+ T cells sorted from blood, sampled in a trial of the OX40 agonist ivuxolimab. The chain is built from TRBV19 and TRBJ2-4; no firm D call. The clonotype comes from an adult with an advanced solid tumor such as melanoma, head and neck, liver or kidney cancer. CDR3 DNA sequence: TGTGCCAGTAGTTTGGGGATAGCCAAAAACATTCAGTACTTC. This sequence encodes CASSLGIAKNIQYF. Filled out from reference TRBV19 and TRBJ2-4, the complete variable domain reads DGGITQSPKYLFRKEGQNVTLSCEQNLNHDAMYWYRQDPGQGLRLIYYSQIVNDFQKGDIAEGYSVSREKKESFPLTVTSAQKNPTAFYLCASSLGIAKNIQYFGAGTRLSVL.